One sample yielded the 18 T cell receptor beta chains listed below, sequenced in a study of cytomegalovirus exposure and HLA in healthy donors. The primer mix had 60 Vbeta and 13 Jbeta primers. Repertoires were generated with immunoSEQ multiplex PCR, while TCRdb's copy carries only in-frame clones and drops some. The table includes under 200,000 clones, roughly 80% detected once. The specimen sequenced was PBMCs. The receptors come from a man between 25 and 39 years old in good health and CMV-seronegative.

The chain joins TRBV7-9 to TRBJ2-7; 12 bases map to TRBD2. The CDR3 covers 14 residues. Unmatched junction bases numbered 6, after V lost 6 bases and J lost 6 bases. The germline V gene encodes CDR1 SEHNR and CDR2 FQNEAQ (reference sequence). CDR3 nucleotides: TGTGCCAGCAGTCGGGGACTAGCGGGCGGCGAGCAGTACTTC. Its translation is CASSRGLAGGEQYF.

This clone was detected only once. The DNA of the CDR3 is TGTGCCATCAGTGGGGAGGGGGGGGCGCGTACTGAAGCTTTCTTT. It is translated as CAISGEGGARTEAFF. The genes are TRBV10-3 and TRBJ1-1, with D perhaps matching TRBD1 (6 bases). CDR3 length equals 15 residues. Trimming cost V 4 bases and J 5 bases, with 17 bases left between them. The germline V gene encodes CDR1 ENHRY and CDR2 SYGVKD.

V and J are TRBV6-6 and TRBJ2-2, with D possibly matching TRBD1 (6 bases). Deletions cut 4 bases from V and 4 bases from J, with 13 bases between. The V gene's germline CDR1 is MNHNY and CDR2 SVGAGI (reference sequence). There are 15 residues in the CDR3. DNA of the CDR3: TGTGCCAGCAGTTCTCTTGCAGGGGTCACCGGGGAGCTGTTTTTT. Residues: CASSSLAGVTGELFF.

CDR3 protein: CASSLWVPLEVGGYTF. In nucleotides, the CDR3 is TGTGCCAGCAGCTTATGGGTCCCTTTGGAGGTCGGTGGCTACACCTTC. The chain has TRBV7-8 and TRBJ1-2; D remains unclear. The CDR3 is made up of 16 amino acids. Looked up from germline, CDR1 is SGHVS and CDR2 is FQNEAQ. V dropped 2 bases and J dropped 7 bases, with 20 bases sitting between them.

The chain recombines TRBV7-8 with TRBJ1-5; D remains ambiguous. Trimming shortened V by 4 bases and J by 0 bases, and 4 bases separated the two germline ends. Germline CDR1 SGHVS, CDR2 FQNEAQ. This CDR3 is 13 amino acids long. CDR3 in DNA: TGTGCCAGCAGCTCCCATAGCAATCAGCCCCAGCATTTT. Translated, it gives CASSSHSNQPQHF.

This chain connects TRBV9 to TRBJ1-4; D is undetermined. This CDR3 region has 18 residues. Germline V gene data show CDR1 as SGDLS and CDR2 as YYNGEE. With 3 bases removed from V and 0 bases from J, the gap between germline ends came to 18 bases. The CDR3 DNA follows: TGTGCCAGCAGCGAGGAAGGAACAGTCTCTGCAACTAATGAAAAACTGTTTTTT. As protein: CASSEEGTVSATNEKLFF.

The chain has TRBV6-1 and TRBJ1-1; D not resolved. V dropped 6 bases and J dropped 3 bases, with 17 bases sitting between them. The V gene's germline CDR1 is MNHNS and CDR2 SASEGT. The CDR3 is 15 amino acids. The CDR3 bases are TGTGCCAGCAGCGTTCGGGTAGGTCTCTACACTGAAGCTTTCTTT. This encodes CASSVRVGLYTEAFF.

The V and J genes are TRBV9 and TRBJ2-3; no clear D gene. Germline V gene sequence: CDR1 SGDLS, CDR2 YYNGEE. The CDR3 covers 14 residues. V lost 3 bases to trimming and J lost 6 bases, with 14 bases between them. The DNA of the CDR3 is TGTGCCAGCAGCGGGTCCCTAGGAGCCGATACGCAGTATTTT. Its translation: CASSGSLGADTQYF.

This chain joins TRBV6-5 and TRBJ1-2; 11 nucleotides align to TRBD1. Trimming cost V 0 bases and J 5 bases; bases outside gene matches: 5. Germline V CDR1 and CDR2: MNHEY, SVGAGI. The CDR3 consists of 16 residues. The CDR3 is CASSYSRTGGGYGYTF. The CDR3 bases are TGTGCCAGCAGTTACTCAAGGACAGGGGGCGGTTATGGCTACACCTTC.

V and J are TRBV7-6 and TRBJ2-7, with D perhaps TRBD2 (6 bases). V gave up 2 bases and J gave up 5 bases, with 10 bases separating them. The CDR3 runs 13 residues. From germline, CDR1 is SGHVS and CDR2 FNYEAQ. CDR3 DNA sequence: TGTGCCAGCAGCTTAAGGGGACTCGACGAGCAGTACTTC. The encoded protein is CASSLRGLDEQYF.

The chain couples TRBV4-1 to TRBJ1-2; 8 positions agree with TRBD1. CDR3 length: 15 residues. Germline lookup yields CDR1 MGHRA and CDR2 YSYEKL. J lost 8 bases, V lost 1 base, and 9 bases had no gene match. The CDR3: CASSQAGGRVSGYTF. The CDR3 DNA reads TGCGCCAGCAGCCAAGCAGGGGGCAGGGTTTCCGGCTACACCTTC.

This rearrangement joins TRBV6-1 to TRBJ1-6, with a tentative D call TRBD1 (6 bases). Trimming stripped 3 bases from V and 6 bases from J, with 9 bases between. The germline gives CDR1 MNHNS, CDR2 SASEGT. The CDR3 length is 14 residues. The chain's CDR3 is CASSEVTGNSPLHF. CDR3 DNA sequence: TGTGCCAGCAGTGAGGTGACAGGTAATTCACCCCTCCACTTT.

CDR3 sequence reads: CASSEEGGLYYGYTF. The CDR3 DNA follows: TGTGCCAGCAGTGAAGAGGGGGGGTTATACTATGGCTACACCTTC. The V and J genes are TRBV6-1 and TRBJ1-2; perhaps TRBD1 as D (6 bases). Germline lookup yields CDR1 MNHNS and CDR2 SASEGT. The CDR3 length is 15 residues. Trimming stripped 1 base from V and 3 bases from J, with 12 bases between.

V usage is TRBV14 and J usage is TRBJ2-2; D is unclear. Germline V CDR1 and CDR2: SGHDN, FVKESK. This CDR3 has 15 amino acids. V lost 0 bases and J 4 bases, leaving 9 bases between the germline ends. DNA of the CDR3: TGTGCCAGCAGCCAAGATCGGGTGGGCACCGGGGAGCTGTTTTTT. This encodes CASSQDRVGTGELFF.

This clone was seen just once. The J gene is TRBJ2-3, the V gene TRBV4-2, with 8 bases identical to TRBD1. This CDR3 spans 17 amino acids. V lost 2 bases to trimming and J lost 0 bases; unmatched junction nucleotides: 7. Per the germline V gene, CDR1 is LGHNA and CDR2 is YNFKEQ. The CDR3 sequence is CASSQLQGAASTDTQYF. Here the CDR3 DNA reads TGTGCCAGCAGCCAACTCCAGGGGGCGGCTAGCACAGATACGCAGTATTTT.

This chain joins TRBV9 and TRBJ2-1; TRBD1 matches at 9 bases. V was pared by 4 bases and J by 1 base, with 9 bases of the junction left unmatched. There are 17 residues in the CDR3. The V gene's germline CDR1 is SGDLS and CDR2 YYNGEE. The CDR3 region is CASSPPRGQGSYNEQFF. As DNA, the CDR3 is TGTGCCAGCAGCCCCCCGCGGGGACAGGGATCCTACAATGAGCAGTTCTTC.

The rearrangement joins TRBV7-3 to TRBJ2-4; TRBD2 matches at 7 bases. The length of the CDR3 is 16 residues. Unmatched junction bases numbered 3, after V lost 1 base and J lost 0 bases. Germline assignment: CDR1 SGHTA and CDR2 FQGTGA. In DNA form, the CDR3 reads TGTGCCAGCAGCTTAAAGGGAGGGTCAGCCAAAAACATTCAGTACTTC. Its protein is CASSLKGGSAKNIQYF.

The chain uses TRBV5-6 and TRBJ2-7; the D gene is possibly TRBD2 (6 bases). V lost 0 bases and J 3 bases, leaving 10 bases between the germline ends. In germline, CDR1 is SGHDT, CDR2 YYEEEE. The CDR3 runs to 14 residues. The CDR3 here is CASSLGGGNYEQYF. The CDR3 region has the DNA TGTGCCAGCAGCTTGGGCGGCGGGAACTACGAGCAGTACTTC.